This T cell receptor beta chain was captured in a study of T cell responses to AZD1222 COVID-19 vaccine. The CDR3 is 14 amino acids. The V end was cut by 4 bases, the J end by 5 bases, with 16 bases between. CDR1 SGHNT and CDR2 YYREEE come from the germline V gene (reference sequence). Whole-study results and caveats: Baseline seropositivity occurred in only a handful of AZD1222 recipients. Regions left unmutated in variants are reportedly the target of nearly half of spike-specific TCRs. Clonal diversity was possibly underestimated, and white British individuals and females predominated among donors.

The table came from immunoSEQ multiplex PCR; TCRdb's copy has only in-frame clones and leaves some out. The profile shows 250,000 to 300,000 clones, around 93% of them singletons. With respect to this clone: Its cognate antigen is unknown.

The analysis combined second doses at about 4 or about 12 weeks. The sample in question was peripheral blood, obtained 28 days after the second AZD1222 dose. The receptor was derived from an adult who received the AZD1222 COVID-19 vaccine. The genes are TRBV5-4 and TRBJ2-7, with D tentatively TRBD1 (7 bases). DNA of the CDR3: TGTGCCAGCAGCGGCGGGGACAGAGCTAACGAGCAGTACTTC. It encodes CASSGGDRANEQYF.